Sequencing of this TCR beta chain was carried out in a study of regulatory T cells in long-lasting Graves disease. Relying on iRepertoire HTBI primers and Arm-PCR of CDR3 regions, the team built TCR beta libraries. Using its own MiXCR run on the multiplex PCR reads, TCRdb lists one record per CDR3 protein. The repertoire has around 510,000 distinct CDR3 sequences, roughly 20% of them found once; the top ten carry 7% to 9.5%. Sample time point: persistent/refractory GD, antithyroid drugs over 5 years with positive TRAb. Preparation of the TCR library used RNA extracted from PBMCs. In each case, Graves' disease was diagnosed per American Thyroid Association guidelines. Xi'an, China, was home to the endocrinology department that provided patients. This clonotype occurred a few times. This specimen was peripheral blood mononuclear cells (PBMCs), taken when the disease was refractory, from a patient treated with antithyroid drugs. The receptor was isolated from a female donor with Graves disease.

CDR3 coding DNA: TGCAGTGCAATCCCGGGACTTTACTCCTACGAGCAGTACTTC. It yields the protein CSAIPGLYSYEQYF. This chain links TRBV20-1 with TRBJ2-7; possible D gene TRBD2, 6 bases. Germline V gene sequence: CDR1 DFQATT, CDR2 SNEGSKA (reference sequence). Trimming pared 6 bases from V and 0 bases from J, leaving 15 bases between. CDR3 size: 14 residues.